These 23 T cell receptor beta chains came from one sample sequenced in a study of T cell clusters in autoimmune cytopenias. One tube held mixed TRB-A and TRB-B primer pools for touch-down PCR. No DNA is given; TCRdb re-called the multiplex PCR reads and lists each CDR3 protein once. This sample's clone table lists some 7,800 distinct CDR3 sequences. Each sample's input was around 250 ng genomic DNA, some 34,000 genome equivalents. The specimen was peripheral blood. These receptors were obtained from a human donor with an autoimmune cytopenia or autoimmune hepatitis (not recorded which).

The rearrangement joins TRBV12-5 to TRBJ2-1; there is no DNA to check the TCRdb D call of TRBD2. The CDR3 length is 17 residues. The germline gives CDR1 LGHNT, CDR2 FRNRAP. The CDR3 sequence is CASGLRVGGSSYNEQFF.

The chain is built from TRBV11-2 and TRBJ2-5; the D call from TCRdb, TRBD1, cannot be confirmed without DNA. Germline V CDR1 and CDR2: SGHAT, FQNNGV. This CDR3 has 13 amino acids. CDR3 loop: CASSFRGQETQYF. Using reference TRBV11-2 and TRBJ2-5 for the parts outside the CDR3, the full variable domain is EAGVAQSPRYKIIEKRQSVAFWCNPISGHATLYWYQQILGQGPKLLIQFQNNGVVDDSQLPKDRFSAERLKGVDSTLKIQPAKLEDSAVYLCASSFRGQETQYFGPGTRLLVL.

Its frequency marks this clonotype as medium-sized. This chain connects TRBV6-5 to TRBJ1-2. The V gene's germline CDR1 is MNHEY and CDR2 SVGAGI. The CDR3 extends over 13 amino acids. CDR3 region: CASSLDSGRGYTF.

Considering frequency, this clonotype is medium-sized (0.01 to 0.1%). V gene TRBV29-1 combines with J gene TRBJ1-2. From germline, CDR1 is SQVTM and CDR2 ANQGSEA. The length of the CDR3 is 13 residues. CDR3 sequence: CSTTSDPNYGYTF. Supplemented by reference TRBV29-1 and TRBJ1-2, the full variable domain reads SAVISQKPSRDICQRGTSLTIQCQVDSQVTMMFWYRQQPGQSLTLIATANQGSEATYESGFVIDKFPISRPNLTFSTLTVSNMSPEDSSIYLCSTTSDPNYGYTFGSGTRLTVV.

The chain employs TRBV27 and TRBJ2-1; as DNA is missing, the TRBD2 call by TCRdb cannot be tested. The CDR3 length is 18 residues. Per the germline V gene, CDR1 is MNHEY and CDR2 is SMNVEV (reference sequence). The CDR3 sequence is CASSLSPSGGYTYNEQFF.

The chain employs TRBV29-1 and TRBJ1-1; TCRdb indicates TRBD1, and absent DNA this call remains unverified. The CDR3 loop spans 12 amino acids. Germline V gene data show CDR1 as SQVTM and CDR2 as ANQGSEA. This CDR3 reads CSAQGAGSEAFF.

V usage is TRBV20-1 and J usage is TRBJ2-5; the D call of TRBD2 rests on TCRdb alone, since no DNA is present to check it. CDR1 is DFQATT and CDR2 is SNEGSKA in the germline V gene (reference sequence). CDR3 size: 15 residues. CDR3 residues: CSAPPLAGGRETQYF.

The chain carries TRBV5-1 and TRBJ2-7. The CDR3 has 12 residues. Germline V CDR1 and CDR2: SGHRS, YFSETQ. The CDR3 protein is CASSEGLYEQYF.

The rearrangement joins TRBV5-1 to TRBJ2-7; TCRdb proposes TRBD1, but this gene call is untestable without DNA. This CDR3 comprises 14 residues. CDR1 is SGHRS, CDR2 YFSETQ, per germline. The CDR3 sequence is CASKSGTGAYEQYF.

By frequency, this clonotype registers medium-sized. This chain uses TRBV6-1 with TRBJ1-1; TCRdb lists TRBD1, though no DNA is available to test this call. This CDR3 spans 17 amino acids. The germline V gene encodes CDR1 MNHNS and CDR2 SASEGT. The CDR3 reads CASSPSGTGGGYTEAFF.

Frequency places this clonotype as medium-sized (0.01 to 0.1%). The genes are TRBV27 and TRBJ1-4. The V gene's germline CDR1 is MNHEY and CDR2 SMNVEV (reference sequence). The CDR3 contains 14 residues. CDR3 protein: CASSMGWTNEKLFF.

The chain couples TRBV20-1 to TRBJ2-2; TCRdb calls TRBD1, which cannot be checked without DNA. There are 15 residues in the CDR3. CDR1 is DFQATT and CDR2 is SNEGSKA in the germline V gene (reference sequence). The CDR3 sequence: CSARERRQGTGELFF.

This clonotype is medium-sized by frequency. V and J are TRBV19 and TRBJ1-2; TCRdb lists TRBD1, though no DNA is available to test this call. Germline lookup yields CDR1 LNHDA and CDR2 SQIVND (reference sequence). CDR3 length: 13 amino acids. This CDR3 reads CASSSRVGDGYTF. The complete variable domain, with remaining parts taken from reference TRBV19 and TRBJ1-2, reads DGGITQSPKYLFRKEGQNVTLSCEQNLNHDAMYWYRQDPGQGLRLIYYSQIVNDFQKGDIAEGYSVSREKKESFPLTVTSAQKNPTAFYLCASSSRVGDGYTFGSGTRLTVV.

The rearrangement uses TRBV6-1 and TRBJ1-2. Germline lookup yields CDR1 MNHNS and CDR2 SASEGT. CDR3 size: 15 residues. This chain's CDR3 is CASSEYYRTNYGYTF.

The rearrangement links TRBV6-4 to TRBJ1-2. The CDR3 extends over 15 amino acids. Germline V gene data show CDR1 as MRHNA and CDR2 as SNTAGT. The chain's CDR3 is CASSDDLGSPYGYTF.

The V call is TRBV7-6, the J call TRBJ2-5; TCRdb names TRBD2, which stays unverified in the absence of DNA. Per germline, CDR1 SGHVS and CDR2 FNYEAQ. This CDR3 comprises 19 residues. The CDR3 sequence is CASSPGLAGVTIEKETQYF.

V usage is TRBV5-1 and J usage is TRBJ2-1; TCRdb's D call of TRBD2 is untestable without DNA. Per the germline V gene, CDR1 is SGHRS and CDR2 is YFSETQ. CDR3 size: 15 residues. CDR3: CASSDGTSRHNEQFF.

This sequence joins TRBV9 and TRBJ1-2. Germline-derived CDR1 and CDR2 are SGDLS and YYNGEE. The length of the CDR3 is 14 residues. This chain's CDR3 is CASSVGPSNYGYTF.

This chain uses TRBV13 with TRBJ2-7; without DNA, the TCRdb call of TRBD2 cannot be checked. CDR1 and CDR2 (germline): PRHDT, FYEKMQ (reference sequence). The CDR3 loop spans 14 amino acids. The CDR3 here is CASSFSGSSYEQYF.

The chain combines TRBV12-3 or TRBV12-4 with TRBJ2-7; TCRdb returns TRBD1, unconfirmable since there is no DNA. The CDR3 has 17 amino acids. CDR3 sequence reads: CASSQLAPAGVSYEQYF.

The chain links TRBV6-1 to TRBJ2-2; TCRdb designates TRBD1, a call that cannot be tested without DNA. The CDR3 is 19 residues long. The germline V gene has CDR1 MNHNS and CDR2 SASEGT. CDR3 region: CASSEVGWGRTPNTGELFF.

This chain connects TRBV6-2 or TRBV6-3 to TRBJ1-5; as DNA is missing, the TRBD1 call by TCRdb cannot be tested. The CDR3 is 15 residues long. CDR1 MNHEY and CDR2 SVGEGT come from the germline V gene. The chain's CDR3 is CASSPTSGINQPQHF.

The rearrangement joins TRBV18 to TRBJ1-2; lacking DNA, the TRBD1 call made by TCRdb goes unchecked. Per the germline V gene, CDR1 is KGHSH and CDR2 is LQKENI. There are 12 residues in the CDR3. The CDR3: CASSPVPDGYTF.